This T cell receptor (beta chain) was profiled in a study of cytomegalovirus exposure and HLA in healthy donors. As regards this clone: Antigen: not known.

Study-level findings and limits: CMV serostatus was the sole immune exposure information available. Prior analysis indicated that the majority of TCR beta V segments exhibited productivity approximately 90% or approximately 30% of the time.

The PCR employed 60 Vbeta primers together with 13 Jbeta primers. Produced via immunoSEQ multiplex PCR; TCRdb's table is partial and in-frame only. In the table there are roughly 90,000 clones, approximately 74% of which are singletons. V was pared by 4 bases and J by 5 bases, with 11 bases between. The CDR3 length is 13 residues. Germline V gene data show CDR1 as SEHNR and CDR2 as FQNEAQ (reference sequence). The sequence derives from a man younger than 40 in good health and CMV-seropositive. The sample taken for sequencing was PBMCs. V gene TRBV7-9 combines with J gene TRBJ1-1; D unclear. DNA of the CDR3: TGTGCCAGCAGCTCGGTGGGAGGGACTGAAGCTTTCTTT. Its protein is CASSSVGGTEAFF.